Listed below are T cell receptor beta chains from one sample, sequenced in a study of T cells in Graves' hyperthyroidism and ophthalmopathy. TCRdb recomputed calls from the multiplex PCR reads with MiXCR, one row per CDR3 protein. The sample consists of about 350,000 distinct CDR3 sequences, about 15% of them appearing once. Material for sequencing was blood. The source of these receptors is a woman in her thirties with Graves' hyperthyroidism. Both conserved end residues are part of each CDR3. A D gene is named only where the DNA matches it firmly. Size is omitted from some rows. Given values are once, few, many or a class for expanded clones.

D gene	clone size	V gene	J gene	CDR3 protein	CDR3 DNA
NA	many	TRBV12-3/TRBV12-4	TRBJ1-2	CASRTRRTYGYTF	TGTGCCAGCAGGACAAGGAGGACCTATGGCTACACCTTC
NA	NA	TRBV7-9	TRBJ1-2	CASSFMGNGYTF	TGTGCCAGCAGCTTTATGGGCAACGGCTACACCTTC
NA	many	TRBV28	TRBJ2-1	CASSLYGTRGYNEQFF	TGTGCCAGCAGTTTATACGGGACGAGGGGCTACAATGAGCAGTTCTTC
NA	few	TRBV12-3/TRBV12-4	TRBJ1-3	CASSQMQNTIYF	TGTGCCAGCAGTCAGATGCAAAACACCATATATTTT
NA	many	TRBV28	TRBJ1-5	CASSSNDNQPQHF	TGTGCCAGCAGTTCCAACGACAATCAGCCCCAGCATTTT
NA	many	TRBV7-8	TRBJ1-1	CASSPPDPGTQAFF	TGTGCCAGCAGCCCTCCCGACCCCGGGACCCAAGCTTTCTTT
NA	many	TRBV12-3/TRBV12-4	TRBJ1-2	CASSVDGSYGYTF	TGTGCCAGCAGCGTTGACGGTTCATATGGCTACACCTTC
NA	NA	TRBV14	TRBJ1-2	CASSQDQGHGYTF	TGTGCCAGCAGCCAAGATCAGGGACATGGCTACACCTTC
TRBD2	many	TRBV24-1	TRBJ2-1	CATSFPGLAGNNEQFF	TGTGCCACCAGTTTTCCGGGACTAGCAGGGAACAATGAGCAGTTCTTC
NA	few	TRBV30	TRBJ1-2	CAWKTGFVVYTF	TGTGCCTGGAAAACCGGGTTCGTCGTCTACACCTTC
NA	many	TRBV10-3	TRBJ1-1	CAISTDGKEAFF	TGTGCCATCAGTACGGATGGGAAAGAAGCTTTCTTT
NA	few	TRBV7-8	TRBJ2-5	CASSLGPSAEETQYF	TGTGCCAGCAGCTTAGGCCCTAGCGCCGAAGAGACCCAGTACTTC
NA	few	TRBV6-5	TRBJ2-2	CASSYLRGGELFF	TGTGCCAGCAGTTACCTAAGGGGCGGGGAGCTGTTTTTT
NA	many	TRBV7-9	TRBJ2-7	CASSPSRTDFYEQYF	TGTGCCAGCAGTCCCTCAAGGACTGACTTCTACGAGCAGTACTTC
NA	few	TRBV19	TRBJ2-1	CASNSPNNEQFF	TGTGCCAGTAACAGCCCCAACAATGAGCAGTTCTTC
NA	many	TRBV29-1	TRBJ2-5	CSAQDRRGAQYF	TGCAGCGCCCAAGACAGGAGGGGGGCCCAGTACTTC
TRBD1	NA	TRBV12-3/TRBV12-4	TRBJ1-2	CASSGTGDRYGYTF	TGTGCCAGCAGCGGGACAGGGGATCGCTATGGCTACACCTTC
TRBD1	many	TRBV6-1	TRBJ1-2	CASSEIAGQGIRDGYTF	TGTGCCAGCAGTGAAATAGCGGGACAGGGAATTCGAGATGGCTACACCTTC
NA	NA	TRBV6-2/TRBV6-3	TRBJ2-1	CASSYGGSGGNEQFF	TGTGCCAGCAGTTACGGGGGGTCAGGGGGCAATGAGCAGTTCTTC
NA	NA	TRBV10-3	TRBJ2-3	CATHSTDTQYF	TGTGCCACCCACAGCACAGATACGCAGTATTTT
NA	many	TRBV15	TRBJ2-5	CATSRAGQTQYF	TGTGCCACCAGCAGAGCAGGCCAGACCCAGTACTTC
NA	NA	TRBV3-1	TRBJ1-2	CASSQENRWGYTF	TGTGCCAGCAGCCAAGAGAATCGCTGGGGCTACACCTTC
NA	NA	TRBV18	TRBJ1-4	CASSPTGLPREEKLFF	TGTGCCAGCTCACCTACAGGACTCCCGAGGGAGGAAAAACTGTTTTTT
NA	many	TRBV30	TRBJ2-7	CAWSGTAGEQYF	TGTGCCTGGAGTGGCACTGCGGGTGAGCAGTACTTC
NA	NA	TRBV12-3/TRBV12-4	TRBJ1-1	CASRAGTNTEAFF	TGTGCCAGCAGAGCCGGGACAAACACTGAAGCTTTCTTT
NA	many	TRBV20-1	TRBJ2-5	CSATSAGRETQYF	TGCAGTGCTACCTCTGCCGGTAGGGAGACCCAGTACTTC
TRBD1	many	TRBV27	TRBJ2-5	CASSLSRRGRDSETQYF	TGTGCCAGCAGTTTATCGCGTAGGGGGCGCGATTCGGAGACCCAGTACTTC
NA	many	TRBV15	TRBJ2-7	CATSRVGGTGEQYF	TGTGCCACCAGCAGAGTGGGCGGGACGGGTGAGCAGTACTTC